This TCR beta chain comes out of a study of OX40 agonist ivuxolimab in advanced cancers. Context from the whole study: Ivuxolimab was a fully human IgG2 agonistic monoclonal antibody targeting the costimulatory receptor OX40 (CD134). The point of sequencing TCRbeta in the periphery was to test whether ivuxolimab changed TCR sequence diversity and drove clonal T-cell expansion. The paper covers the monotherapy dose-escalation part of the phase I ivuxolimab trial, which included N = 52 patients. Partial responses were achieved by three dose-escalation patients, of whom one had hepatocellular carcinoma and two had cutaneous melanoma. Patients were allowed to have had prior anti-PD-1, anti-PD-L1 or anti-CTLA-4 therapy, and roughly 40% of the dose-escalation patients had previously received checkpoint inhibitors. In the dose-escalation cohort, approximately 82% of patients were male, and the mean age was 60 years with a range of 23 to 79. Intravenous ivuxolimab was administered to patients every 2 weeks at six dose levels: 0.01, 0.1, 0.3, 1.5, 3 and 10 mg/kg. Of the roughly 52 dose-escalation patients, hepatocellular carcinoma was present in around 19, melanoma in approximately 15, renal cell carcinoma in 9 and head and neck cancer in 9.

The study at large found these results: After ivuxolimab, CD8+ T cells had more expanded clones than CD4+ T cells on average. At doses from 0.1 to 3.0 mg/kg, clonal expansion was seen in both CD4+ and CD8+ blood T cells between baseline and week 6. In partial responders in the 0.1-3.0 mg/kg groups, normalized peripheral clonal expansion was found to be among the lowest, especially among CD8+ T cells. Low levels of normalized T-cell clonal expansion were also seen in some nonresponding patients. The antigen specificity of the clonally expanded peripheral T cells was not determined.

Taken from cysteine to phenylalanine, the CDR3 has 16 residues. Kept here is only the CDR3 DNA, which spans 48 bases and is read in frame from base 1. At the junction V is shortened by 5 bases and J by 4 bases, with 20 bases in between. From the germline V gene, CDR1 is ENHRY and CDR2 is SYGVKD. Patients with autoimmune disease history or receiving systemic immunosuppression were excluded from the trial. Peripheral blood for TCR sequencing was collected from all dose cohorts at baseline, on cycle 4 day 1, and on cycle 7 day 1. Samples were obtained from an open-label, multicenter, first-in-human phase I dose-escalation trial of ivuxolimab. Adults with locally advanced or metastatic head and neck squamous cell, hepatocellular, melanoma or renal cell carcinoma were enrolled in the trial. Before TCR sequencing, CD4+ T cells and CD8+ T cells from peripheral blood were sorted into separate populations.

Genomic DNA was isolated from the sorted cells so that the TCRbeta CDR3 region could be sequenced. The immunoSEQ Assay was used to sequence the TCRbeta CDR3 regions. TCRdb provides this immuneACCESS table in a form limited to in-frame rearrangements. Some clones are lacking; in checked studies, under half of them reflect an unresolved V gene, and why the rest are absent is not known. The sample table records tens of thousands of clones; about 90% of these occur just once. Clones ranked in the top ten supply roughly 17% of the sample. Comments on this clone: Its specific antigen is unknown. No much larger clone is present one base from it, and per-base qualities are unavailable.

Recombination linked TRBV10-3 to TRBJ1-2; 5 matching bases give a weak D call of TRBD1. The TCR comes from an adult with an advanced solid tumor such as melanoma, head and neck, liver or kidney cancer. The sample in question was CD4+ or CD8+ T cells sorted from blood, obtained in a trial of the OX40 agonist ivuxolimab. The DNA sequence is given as TGTGCCATCAGTCAAGGGACGGGAAAGGGTGTCTATGGCTACACCTTC. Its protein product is CAISQGTGKGVYGYTF.